The clone carrying this TCR beta chain was seen a handful of times. As yet, its antigen is unknown. Deletions cut 5 bases from V and 2 bases from J, with 15 bases between. CDR3 length: 15 amino acids. Germline CDR1 is SGHRS and CDR2 is YFSETQ. Sorted populations all had greater than 98% purity. This sample stems from a study of beta chain features in type 1 diabetes. Overall study: Examination covered roughly 100,000,000 sorted cells spanning all samples. Study-wide findings and caveats: Short templates might get an advantage during PCR, and this would be equal in patients and controls. Type 1 diabetes patients had VDJ junctions that carried fewer insertions and more deletions. Type 1 diabetes patients had moderately but significantly shorter TCRB CDR3s in all four CD4+ subsets.

The study reverse transcribed the entire isolated RNA, so it sequenced expressed TCRB transcripts. Generated by immunoSEQ multiplex PCR, the TCRdb table keeps only in-frame clones and is missing some. The sample carries about 660,000 clones, about 14% recorded once. The chain employs TRBV5-1 and TRBJ2-3, with D unclear. Sequences were obtained from naive CD4+ T cells from blood. This clonotype was sampled from a man younger than 35 with type 1 diabetes. CDR3: CASRFSGETTDTQYF. For the CDR3, the DNA is TGCGCCAGCAGGTTCTCAGGAGAGACCACAGATACGCAGTATTTT. The full variable domain, its missing parts supplied by reference TRBV5-1 and TRBJ2-3, is KAGVTQTPRYLIKTRGQQVTLSCSPISGHRSVSWYQQTPGQGLQFLFEYFSETQRNKGNFPGRFSGRQFSNSRSEMNVSTLELGDSALYLCASRFSGETTDTQYFGPGTRLTVL.